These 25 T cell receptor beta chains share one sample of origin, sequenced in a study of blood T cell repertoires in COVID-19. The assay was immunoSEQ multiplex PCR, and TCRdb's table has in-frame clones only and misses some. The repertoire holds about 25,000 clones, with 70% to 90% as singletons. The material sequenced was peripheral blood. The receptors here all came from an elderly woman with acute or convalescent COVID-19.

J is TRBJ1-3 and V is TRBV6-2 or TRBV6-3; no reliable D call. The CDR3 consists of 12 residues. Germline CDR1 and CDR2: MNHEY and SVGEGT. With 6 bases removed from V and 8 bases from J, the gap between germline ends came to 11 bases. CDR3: CASSPNRDTIYF. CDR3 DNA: TGTGCCAGCAGCCCAAATCGGGACACCATATATTTT.

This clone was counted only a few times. The CDR3 here is CAINSGGLMNTEAFF. CDR3 DNA: TGTGCCATCAACTCGGGCGGACTCATGAACACTGAAGCTTTCTTT. The genes are TRBV10-3 and TRBJ1-1; D not certain. This CDR3 is built from 15 residues. Trimming cost V 7 bases and J 0 bases, with 15 bases left between them. The germline V gene encodes CDR1 ENHRY and CDR2 SYGVKD.

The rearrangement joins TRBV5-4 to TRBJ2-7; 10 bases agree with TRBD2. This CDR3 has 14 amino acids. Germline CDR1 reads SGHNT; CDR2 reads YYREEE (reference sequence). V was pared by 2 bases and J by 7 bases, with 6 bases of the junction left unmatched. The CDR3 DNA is TGTGCCAGCAGCTTAGCTAGCGGGGGACGAGAGCAGTACTTC. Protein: CASSLASGGREQYF. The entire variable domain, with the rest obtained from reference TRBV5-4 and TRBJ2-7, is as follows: ETGVTQSPTHLIKTRGQQVTLRCSSQSGHNTVSWYQQALGQGPQFIFQYYREEENGRGNFPPRFSGLQFPNYSSELNVNALELDDSALYLCASSLASGGREQYFGPGTRLTVT.

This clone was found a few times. The CDR3, as DNA: TGTGCCAGCAGTTCACGGGTGAACACTGAAGCTTTCTTT. Amino acid sequence: CASSSRVNTEAFF. The V call is TRBV6-6, the J call TRBJ1-1; D gene ambiguous. CDR1 MNHNY and CDR2 SVGAGI come from the germline V gene (reference sequence). CDR3 length equals 13 residues. V was trimmed by 4 bases and J by 0 bases, leaving 6 bases between them.

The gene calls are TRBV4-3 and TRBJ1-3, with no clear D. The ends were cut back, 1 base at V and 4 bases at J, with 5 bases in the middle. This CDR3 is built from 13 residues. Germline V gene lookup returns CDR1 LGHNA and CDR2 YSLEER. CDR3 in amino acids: CASSQGIGNTIYF. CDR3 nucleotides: TGCGCCAGCAGCCAAGGTATCGGAAACACCATATATTTT.

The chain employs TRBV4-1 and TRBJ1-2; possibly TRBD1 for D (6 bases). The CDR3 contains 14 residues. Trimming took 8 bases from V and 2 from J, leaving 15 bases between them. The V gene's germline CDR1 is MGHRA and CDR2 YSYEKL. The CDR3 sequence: CASSNLGQNYGYTF. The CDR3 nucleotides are TGCGCCAGCTCTAATTTAGGACAGAACTATGGCTACACCTTC.

DNA for the CDR3: TGTGCCAGCTTAGGGACTGACACGTACGAGCAGTACTTC. Translating it yields CASLGTDTYEQYF. V is TRBV19 and J is TRBJ2-7; D is possibly TRBD2 (6 bases). V lost 9 bases, J lost 4 bases, and 16 bases lay in between. Germline V gene sequence: CDR1 LNHDA, CDR2 SQIVND (reference sequence). The CDR3 has 13 amino acids. Full variable domain (missing parts from reference TRBV19 and TRBJ2-7): DGGITQSPKYLFRKEGQNVTLSCEQNLNHDAMYWYRQDPGQGLRLIYYSQIVNDFQKGDIAEGYSVSREKKESFPLTVTSAQKNPTAFYLCASLGTDTYEQYFGPGTRLTVT.

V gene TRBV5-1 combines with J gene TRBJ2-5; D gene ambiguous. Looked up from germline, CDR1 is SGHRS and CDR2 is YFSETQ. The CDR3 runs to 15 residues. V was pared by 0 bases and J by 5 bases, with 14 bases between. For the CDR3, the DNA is TGCGCCAGCAGCTTGGATCCCCCGGGTCCGGAGACCCAGTACTTC. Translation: CASSLDPPGPETQYF.

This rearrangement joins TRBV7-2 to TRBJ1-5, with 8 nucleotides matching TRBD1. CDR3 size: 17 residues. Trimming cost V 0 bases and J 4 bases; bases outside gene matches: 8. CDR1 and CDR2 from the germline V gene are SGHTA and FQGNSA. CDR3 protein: CASSLAPGTGPNQPQHF. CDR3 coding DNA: TGTGCCAGCAGCTTAGCACCCGGGACAGGCCCTAATCAGCCCCAGCATTTT.

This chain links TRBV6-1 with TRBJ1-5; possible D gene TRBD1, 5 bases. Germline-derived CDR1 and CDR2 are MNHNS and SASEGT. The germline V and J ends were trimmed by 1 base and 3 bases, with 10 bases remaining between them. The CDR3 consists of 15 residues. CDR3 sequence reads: CASSEGGGINQPQHF. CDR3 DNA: TGTGCCAGCAGTGAAGGGGGGGGGATCAATCAGCCCCAGCATTTT.

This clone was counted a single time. CDR3 region: CASIKAGANTEAFF. The CDR3 bases are TGTGCCAGCATAAAAGCAGGGGCGAACACTGAAGCTTTCTTT. The chain couples TRBV3-1 (or the pseudogene TRBV3-2) to TRBJ1-1; perhaps TRBD1 as D (6 bases). Per the germline V gene, CDR1 is LGHDT and CDR2 is YNNKEL (reference sequence). The CDR3 totals 14 residues. The V gene lost 7 bases and the J gene lost 1 base, with 13 bases spanning the gap.

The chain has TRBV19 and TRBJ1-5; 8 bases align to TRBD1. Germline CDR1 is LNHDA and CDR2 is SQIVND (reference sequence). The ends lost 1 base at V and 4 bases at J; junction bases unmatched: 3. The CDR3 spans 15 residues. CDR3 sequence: CASSIGQGANQPQHF. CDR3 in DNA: TGTGCCAGTAGTATAGGGCAGGGGGCGAATCAGCCCCAGCATTTT.

The CDR3 DNA reads TGTGCCAGCTCACCGATGGCGGGGGCCTACGAGCAGTACTTC. Translating it yields CASSPMAGAYEQYF. V and J are TRBV18 and TRBJ2-7, with 7 bases aligning to TRBD2. This CDR3 spans 14 amino acids. Per germline, CDR1 KGHSH and CDR2 LQKENI. J was trimmed by 2 bases and V by 3 bases; bases with no gene match: 4.

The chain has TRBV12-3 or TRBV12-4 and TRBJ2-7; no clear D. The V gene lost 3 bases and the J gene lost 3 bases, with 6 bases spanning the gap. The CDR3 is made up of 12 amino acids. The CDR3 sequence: CASSFGNYEQYF. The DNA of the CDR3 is TGTGCCAGCAGTTTTGGCAACTACGAGCAGTACTTC.

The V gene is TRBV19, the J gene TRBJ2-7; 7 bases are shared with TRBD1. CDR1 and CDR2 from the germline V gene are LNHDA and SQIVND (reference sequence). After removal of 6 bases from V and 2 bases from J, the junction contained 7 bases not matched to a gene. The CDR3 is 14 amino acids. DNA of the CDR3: TGTGCCAGTAGACCTCGACAGGGAACCTACGAGCAGTACTTC. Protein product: CASRPRQGTYEQYF.

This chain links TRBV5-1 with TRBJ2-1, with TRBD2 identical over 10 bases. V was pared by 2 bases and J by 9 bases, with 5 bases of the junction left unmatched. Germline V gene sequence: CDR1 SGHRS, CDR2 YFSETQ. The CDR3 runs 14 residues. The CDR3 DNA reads TGCGCCAGCAGCTTAGCGGGGGGGCTGGTTGAGCAGTTCTTC. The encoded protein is CASSLAGGLVEQFF.

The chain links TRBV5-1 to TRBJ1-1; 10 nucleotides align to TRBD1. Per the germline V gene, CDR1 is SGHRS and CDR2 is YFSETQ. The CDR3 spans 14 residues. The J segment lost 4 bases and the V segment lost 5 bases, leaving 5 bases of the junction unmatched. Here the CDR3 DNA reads TGCGCCAGCAGATATGGGACAGGGGCCACTGAAGCTTTCTTT. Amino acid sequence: CASRYGTGATEAFF.

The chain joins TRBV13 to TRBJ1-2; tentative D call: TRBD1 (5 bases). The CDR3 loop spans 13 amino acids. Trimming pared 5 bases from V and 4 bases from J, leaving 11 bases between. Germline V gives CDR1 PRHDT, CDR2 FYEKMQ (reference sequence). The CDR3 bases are TGTGCCAGCAGCGCCGGGGGGAGCTATGGCTACACCTTC. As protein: CASSAGGSYGYTF.

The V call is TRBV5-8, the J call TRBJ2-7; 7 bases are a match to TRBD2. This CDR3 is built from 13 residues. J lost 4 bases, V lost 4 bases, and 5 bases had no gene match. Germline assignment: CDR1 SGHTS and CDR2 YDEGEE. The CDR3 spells CASSTSVTYEQYF. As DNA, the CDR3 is TGTGCCAGCAGCACTAGCGTGACGTACGAGCAGTACTTC.

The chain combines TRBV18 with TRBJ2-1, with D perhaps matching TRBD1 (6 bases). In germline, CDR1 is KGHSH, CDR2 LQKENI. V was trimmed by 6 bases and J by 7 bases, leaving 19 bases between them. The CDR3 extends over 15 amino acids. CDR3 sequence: CASSRGVGARNEQFF. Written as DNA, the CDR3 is TGTGCCAGCTCCCGTGGGGTGGGGGCGAGAAATGAGCAGTTCTTC.

The CDR3 nucleotides are TGTGCCAGCAGCTTACAGGGACAGGGGAATCAGCCCCAGCATTTT. Amino acids: CASSLQGQGNQPQHF. V gene TRBV7-2 combines with J gene TRBJ1-5; 10 bases match TRBD1. The CDR3 totals 15 residues. Germline V gene sequence: CDR1 SGHTA, CDR2 FQGNSA. The ends lost 2 bases at V and 4 bases at J; junction bases unmatched: 2.

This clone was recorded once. CDR3 in DNA: TGCAGCGTAGTCGGCGGGGGCGTGGGAACAGATACGCAGTATTTT. Protein: CSVVGGGVGTDTQYF. The V and J genes are TRBV29-1 and TRBJ2-3; D is possibly TRBD2 (7 bases). This CDR3 spans 15 amino acids. Germline CDR1 and CDR2: SQVTM and ANQGSEA. Trimming left V 6 bases short and J 3 bases short, with 19 bases between.

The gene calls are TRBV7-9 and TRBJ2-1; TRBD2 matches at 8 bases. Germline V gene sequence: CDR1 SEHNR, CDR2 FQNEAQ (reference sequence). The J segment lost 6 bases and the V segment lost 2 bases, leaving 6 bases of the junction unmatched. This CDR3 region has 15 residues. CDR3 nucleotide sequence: TGTGCCAGCAGCTTAAACGGTCTAGCGGGCAATGAGCAGTTCTTC. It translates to CASSLNGLAGNEQFF.

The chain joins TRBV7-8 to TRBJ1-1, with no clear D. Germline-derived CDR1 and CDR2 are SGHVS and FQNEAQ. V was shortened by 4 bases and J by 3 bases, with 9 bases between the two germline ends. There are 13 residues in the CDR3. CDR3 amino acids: CASSSAEDTEAFF. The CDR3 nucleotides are TGTGCCAGCAGCTCGGCCGAGGACACTGAAGCTTTCTTT.

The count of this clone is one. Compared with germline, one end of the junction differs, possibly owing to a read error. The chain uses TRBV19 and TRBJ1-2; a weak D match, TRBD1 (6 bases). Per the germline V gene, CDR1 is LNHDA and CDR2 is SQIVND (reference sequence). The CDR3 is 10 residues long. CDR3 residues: CASILPGGHF. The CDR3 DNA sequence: TGTGCCAGTATTCTTCCCGGGGGGCACTTC.